Shown below are 10 T cell receptor beta chains from a single sample sequenced in a study of identical twins. TCRdb used MiXCR to reprocess the 5' RACE reads, holding one entry per CDR3 protein. The data hold approximately 690,000 distinct CDR3 sequences, with around 6.1% observed a single time. The specimen was naive T cells sorted from blood. Every receptor here comes from a man younger than 30 in good health.

This clonotype has at least ten counts. The chain links TRBV4-2 to TRBJ2-7, with 7 bases lining up with TRBD1. J lost 9 bases, V lost 1 base, and 0 bases had no gene match. The V gene's germline CDR1 is LGHNA and CDR2 YNFKEQ. The CDR3 length is 11 residues. The DNA of the CDR3 is TGTGCCAGCAGCCAAGGACAGGGGCAGTACTTC. This gives the protein CASSQGQGQYF.

This clonotype has ten or more counts. The CDR3 DNA reads TGCGCCAGCAGCTTGTGGGGCAGTAATGAAAAACTGTTTTTT. Its protein product is CASSLWGSNEKLFF. V is TRBV5-1 and J is TRBJ1-4, with D possibly TRBD1 on 5 matching bases. V lost 1 base, J lost 4 bases, and 8 bases lay in between. The germline CDR1 and CDR2 sequences are SGHRS and YFSETQ. This CDR3 spans 14 amino acids. Full variable domain (outside the CDR3, taken from reference TRBV5-1 and TRBJ1-4): KAGVTQTPRYLIKTRGQQVTLSCSPISGHRSVSWYQQTPGQGLQFLFEYFSETQRNKGNFPGRFSGRQFSNSRSEMNVSTLELGDSALYLCASSLWGSNEKLFFGSGTQLSVL.

The gene calls are TRBV12-3 or TRBV12-4 and TRBJ1-1; D gene uncertain. Trimming stripped 2 bases from V and 1 base from J, with 11 bases between. CDR3 size: 15 residues. The CDR3 sequence: CASSLRPGRNTEAFF. The DNA for the CDR3 is TGTGCCAGCAGTTTAAGGCCAGGACGGAACACTGAAGCTTTCTTT.

This clonotype was counted ten times or more. The CDR3 sequence: CAISEGSFEKLFF. The CDR3 nucleotides read TGTGCCATCAGTGAGGGCAGCTTCGAAAAACTGTTTTTT. V usage is TRBV10-3 and J usage is TRBJ1-4; D not resolved. Germline CDR1 and CDR2: ENHRY and SYGVKD. The CDR3 contains 13 residues. V was clipped by 2 bases and J by 8 bases, with 9 bases between them.

CDR3 in amino acids: CATSDTGLAGGFMDEQFF. Here the CDR3 DNA reads TGTGCCACCAGTGATACGGGACTAGCGGGAGGGTTCATGGATGAGCAGTTCTTC. The chain links TRBV24-1 to TRBJ2-1, with TRBD2 identical over 16 bases. Germline values: CDR1 KGHDR, CDR2 SFDVKD. The V and J ends lost 3 bases and 8 bases, in that order; junction bases with no gene match: 9. The length of the CDR3 is 18 residues.

This clonotype was observed a few times. The chain recombines TRBV30 with TRBJ2-1; 9 bases map to TRBD1. V lost 8 bases, J lost 0 bases, and 5 bases stayed unmatched. The CDR3 contains 14 residues. Germline values: CDR1 GTSNPN, CDR2 SVGIG (reference sequence). CDR3 protein: CARGQGRSYNEQFF. DNA for the CDR3: TGTGCCCGGGGACAGGGTCGCTCCTACAATGAGCAGTTCTTC.

In its sample, this clonotype was seen many times. V is TRBV7-9 and J is TRBJ1-4; D is unresolved. The CDR3 length is 11 residues. Germline V lookup: CDR1 SEHNR, CDR2 FQNEAQ (reference sequence). Trimming took 9 bases from V and 8 from J, leaving 10 bases between them. CDR3 sequence: CASATGEKLFF. The CDR3 DNA is TGTGCCAGTGCGACGGGGGAAAAACTGTTTTTT.

This chain joins TRBV10-3 and TRBJ1-2, with D hard to call. The CDR3 extends over 13 amino acids. Germline V gene data show CDR1 as ENHRY and CDR2 as SYGVKD. Trimming cost V 3 bases and J 4 bases, with 9 bases left between them. Here the CDR3 reads CAISERDAYGYTF. The CDR3 region has the DNA TGTGCCATCAGTGAACGGGATGCCTATGGCTACACCTTC.

This clonotype occurred many times. This chain links TRBV29-1 with TRBJ2-3; possibly TRBD1 for D (5 bases). With 5 bases removed from V and 2 bases from J, the gap between germline ends came to 17 bases. The CDR3 totals 15 residues. CDR1 is SQVTM and CDR2 is ANQGSEA in the germline V gene. The CDR3 sequence is CSVNNRRLSTDTQYF. The CDR3 nucleotides read TGCAGCGTTAATAACAGGAGACTTTCCACAGATACGCAGTATTTT.

This clonotype appeared many times. V gene TRBV5-6 combines with J gene TRBJ2-1; 7 bases fit TRBD1. The CDR3 runs to 15 residues. Germline V gives CDR1 SGHDT, CDR2 YYEEEE. With 3 bases clipped from V and 4 bases from J, the junction kept 7 bases outside the gene matches. The CDR3 loop reads CASSSRGWYYNEQFF. In DNA, the CDR3 is TGTGCCAGCAGCTCCAGGGGGTGGTATTACAATGAGCAGTTCTTC.